A single sample gave rise to the 27 T cell receptor beta chains below, sequenced in a study of shared clonotypes between healthy human individuals. Naivety among CD8 cells was defined by CD45RO negativity and positive CCR7 selection, thereby excluding terminally differentiated effector memory CD45RA+ cells. Clones were sequenced by immunoSEQ multiplex PCR, and TCRdb holds only the in-frame ones, with some missing. The table records hundreds of thousands of clones, almost 95% of them present only once. The material sequenced was naive CD8+ T cells sorted from blood. The receptors derive from a man younger than 40 in good health.

In the case of this clone: The same CDR3 arises from other DNA sequences in this sample as well. The chain joins TRBV5-6 to TRBJ2-7; D possibly corresponds to TRBD1 (5 bases). V lost 4 bases and J lost 6, with 8 bases in between. Germline assignment: CDR1 SGHDT and CDR2 YYEEEE. This CDR3 has 11 residues. The CDR3 spells CASSLTGEQYF. CDR3 bases: TGTGCCAGCAGCCTTACAGGCGAGCAGTACTTC.

This chain links TRBV27 with TRBJ2-7; the D is unclear. Germline V gene lookup returns CDR1 MNHEY and CDR2 SMNVEV (reference sequence). V dropped 3 bases and J dropped 7 bases, with 13 bases sitting between them. The CDR3 extends over 13 amino acids. Here the CDR3 reads CASSLGGKEEQYF. CDR3 bases: TGTGCCAGCAGTTTGGGTGGAAAGGAGGAGCAGTACTTC.

The chain links TRBV29-1 to TRBJ2-7; TRBD2 agrees at 9 bases. The ends lost 6 bases at V and 4 bases at J; junction bases unmatched: 13. Germline V gives CDR1 SQVTM, CDR2 ANQGSEA. CDR3 length: 15 amino acids. CDR3 in DNA: TGCAGCGTGGAGTCCGGGACTAGCAGCCCTTACGAGCAGTACTTC. Translating it yields CSVESGTSSPYEQYF.

The chain couples TRBV15 to TRBJ2-1; D gene ambiguous. This CDR3 region has 15 residues. From germline, CDR1 is LNHNV and CDR2 YYDKDF (reference sequence). The V end was cut by 0 bases, the J end by 5 bases, with 11 bases between. CDR3 sequence: CATSRDEDPDNEQFF. CDR3 nucleotide sequence: TGTGCCACCAGCAGAGACGAAGACCCGGACAATGAGCAGTTCTTC.

The V gene is TRBV29-1, the J gene TRBJ2-1, with 8 bases lining up with TRBD2. The germline V gene has CDR1 SQVTM and CDR2 ANQGSEA. Unmatched junction bases numbered 13, after V lost 0 bases and J lost 0 bases. The CDR3 is 19 amino acids. The CDR3 DNA sequence: TGCAGCGTTGAAGATCGAGAGACTAGCGCTGGAAGCTCCTACAATGAGCAGTTCTTC. Translated: CSVEDRETSAGSSYNEQFF.

The rearrangement uses TRBV29-1 and TRBJ2-1; TRBD1 agrees at 8 bases. V lost 3 bases and J lost 5; bases outside the gene matches: 6. From germline, CDR1 is SQVTM and CDR2 ANQGSEA. CDR3 length: 14 residues. CDR3 bases: TGCAGCGTTGATAATGGACAGGGTAACAATGAGCAGTTCTTC. This encodes CSVDNGQGNNEQFF.

Concerning this clone: The sample has other DNA sequences that encode this CDR3 too. The chain employs TRBV6-5 and TRBJ1-1; possible D gene TRBD1, 5 bases. CDR3 length: 12 residues. Germline V gives CDR1 MNHEY, CDR2 SVGAGI. The V end was cut by 5 bases, the J end by 5 bases, with 9 bases between. As DNA, the CDR3 is TGTGCCAGCAGTCCCGGGGGAACTGAAGCTTTCTTT. Its translation: CASSPGGTEAFF.

The chain couples TRBV10-3 to TRBJ2-1; 13 bases map to TRBD2. Germline CDR1 is ENHRY and CDR2 is SYGVKD. V lost 0 bases to trimming and J lost 4 bases; unmatched junction nucleotides: 12. The CDR3 extends over 20 amino acids. The CDR3 region is CAISESEVVTSGRSYNEQFF. CDR3 nucleotide sequence: TGTGCCATCAGTGAGTCAGAAGTGGTGACTAGCGGGAGGTCGTACAATGAGCAGTTCTTC.

The chain combines TRBV10-3 with TRBJ1-1; D gene ambiguous. Germline V gene data show CDR1 as ENHRY and CDR2 as SYGVKD. This CDR3 is built from 13 residues. The V end lost 11 bases, the J end lost 0 bases, and 13 bases lay between the germline ends. For the CDR3, the DNA is TGTGCCTGCGGACTGGGCTTGAACACTGAAGCTTTCTTT. Translation gives CACGLGLNTEAFF.

The DNA for the CDR3 is TGCGCCAGCAGCCTTCCAAACAGGGCAGGGGAAAAACTGTTTTTT. As protein: CASSLPNRAGEKLFF. The rearrangement joins TRBV4-1 to TRBJ1-4; TRBD1 is a possible D gene (6 bases). Per the germline V gene, CDR1 is MGHRA and CDR2 is YSYEKL. This CDR3 has 15 residues. V lost 4 bases and J lost 8, with 17 bases in between.

The V gene is TRBV27, the J gene TRBJ1-1; D is unresolved. V shed 1 base and J shed 2 bases, with 8 bases lying between them. CDR1 is MNHEY and CDR2 is SMNVEV in the germline V gene (reference sequence). The CDR3 has 14 residues. The CDR3 region is CASSLLASNTEAFF. CDR3 coding DNA: TGTGCCAGCAGTTTATTAGCGTCCAACACTGAAGCTTTCTTT.

The CDR3 DNA is TGTGCCAGCAGCCAAGGGGGCGGGAGCTTTTACGAGCAGTACTTC. It translates to CASSQGGGSFYEQYF. This rearrangement joins TRBV14 to TRBJ2-7; 7 bases map to TRBD2. The CDR3 consists of 15 residues. CDR1 is SGHDN, CDR2 FVKESK, per germline. Losses at the gene ends were 1 base for V and 4 bases for J; bases not matched to a gene: 7.

This CDR3 reads CASTSDGYTF. DNA of the CDR3: TGTGCCAGCACCTCGGATGGCTACACCTTC. This chain connects TRBV25-1 to TRBJ1-2; D ambiguous. The length of the CDR3 is 10 residues. Germline values: CDR1 MGHDK, CDR2 SYGVNS. V was shortened by 7 bases and J by 6 bases, with 6 bases between the two germline ends.

The chain joins TRBV6-5 to TRBJ1-1; 9 bases agree with TRBD1. The CDR3 runs 16 residues. V gave up 4 bases and J gave up 0 bases; unmatched junction bases: 6. The germline V gene has CDR1 MNHEY and CDR2 SVGAGI. CDR3 coding DNA: TGTGCCAGCAGTTCCCCGGGACAGGGAGTGAACACTGAAGCTTTCTTT. It codes for CASSSPGQGVNTEAFF.

V and J are TRBV15 and TRBJ2-1; D remains ambiguous. In germline, CDR1 is LNHNV, CDR2 YYDKDF (reference sequence). Deletions cut 0 bases from V and 0 bases from J, with 12 bases between. The CDR3 is made up of 17 amino acids. The CDR3, as DNA: TGTGCCACCAGCAGAGATCTTGCGATGGGCTCCTACAATGAGCAGTTCTTC. Protein product: CATSRDLAMGSYNEQFF.

This rearrangement joins TRBV9 to TRBJ2-3; TRBD2 aligns across 8 bases. V lost 2 bases and J lost 5; bases outside the gene matches: 7. This CDR3 has 15 amino acids. CDR1 is SGDLS and CDR2 is YYNGEE in the germline V gene. Written as DNA, the CDR3 is TGTGCCAGCAGCGTCCGAAGCGGGAGTAGAGATACGCAGTATTTT. Its protein is CASSVRSGSRDTQYF.

This clone was counted a few times. The chain has TRBV11-2 and TRBJ2-2; no definite D call. Trimming removed 5 bases at V and 4 bases at J, with 11 bases between. This CDR3 is 14 amino acids long. Looked up from germline, CDR1 is SGHAT and CDR2 is FQNNGV. This chain's CDR3 is CASSPSYGTGELFF. CDR3 DNA sequence: TGTGCCAGCAGCCCGAGTTACGGCACCGGGGAGCTGTTTTTT.

The chain recombines TRBV5-1 with TRBJ2-7; TRBD2 agrees at 7 bases. The germline V gene encodes CDR1 SGHRS and CDR2 YFSETQ. CDR3 length: 15 residues. The V gene end was trimmed by 2 bases and the J gene end by 4 bases; junction bases not matched to a gene: 9. In DNA, the CDR3 is TGCGCCAGCAGCTTAGACGGCGGGGGATGGTACGAGCAGTACTTC. Amino acids: CASSLDGGGWYEQYF.

The chain uses TRBV7-3 and TRBJ2-1, with D perhaps matching TRBD1 or TRBD2 (5 bases each). Germline lookup yields CDR1 SGHTA and CDR2 FQGTGA. The CDR3 contains 15 residues. Trimming removed 1 base at V and 5 bases at J, with 12 bases between. The CDR3 sequence: CASSLMLAGNNEQFF. CDR3 sequence (DNA): TGTGCCAGCAGCTTAATGCTAGCAGGGAACAATGAGCAGTTCTTC.

The CDR3 DNA reads as TGCAGTGCTAGAGGGGGAAAAGCTTTCTTT. Amino acids: CSARGGKAFF. This rearrangement joins TRBV20-1 to TRBJ1-1; D remains unclear. Germline loops: CDR1 DFQATT, CDR2 SNEGSKA (reference sequence). This CDR3 contains 10 residues. The V end was cut by 1 base, the J end by 9 bases, with 6 bases between.

CDR3 in amino acids: CASSHRRGGSYEQYF. As DNA, the CDR3 is TGCGCCAGCAGTCATCGGAGGGGAGGGTCCTACGAGCAGTACTTC. The chain employs TRBV5-1 and TRBJ2-7; TRBD2 aligns across 7 bases. Germline-derived CDR1 and CDR2 are SGHRS and YFSETQ. The CDR3 consists of 15 residues. J gave up 1 base and V 5 bases, and 9 bases lay outside the gene matches. Looking up the rest from reference TRBV5-1 and TRBJ2-7 gives the full variable domain: KAGVTQTPRYLIKTRGQQVTLSCSPISGHRSVSWYQQTPGQGLQFLFEYFSETQRNKGNFPGRFSGRQFSNSRSEMNVSTLELGDSALYLCASSHRRGGSYEQYFGPGTRLTVT.

The genes are TRBV11-2 and TRBJ2-5; the D gene is possibly TRBD2 (6 bases). The CDR3 is 15 amino acids. The ends were cut back, 1 base at V and 5 bases at J, with 14 bases in the middle. The germline V gene encodes CDR1 SGHAT and CDR2 FQNNGV. The CDR3: CASSLGPGRSETQYF. The CDR3, as DNA: TGTGCCAGCAGCTTAGGTCCCGGGAGAAGTGAGACCCAGTACTTC. The full variable domain, completed using reference TRBV11-2 and TRBJ2-5, is EAGVAQSPRYKIIEKRQSVAFWCNPISGHATLYWYQQILGQGPKLLIQFQNNGVVDDSQLPKDRFSAERLKGVDSTLKIQPAKLEDSAVYLCASSLGPGRSETQYFGPGTRLLVL.

The chain recombines TRBV5-1 with TRBJ2-3; 9 nucleotides line up with TRBD2. The germline V gene has CDR1 SGHRS and CDR2 YFSETQ. The V gene end was trimmed by 5 bases and the J gene end by 1 base; junction bases not matched to a gene: 5. The CDR3 loop spans 15 amino acids. CDR3 amino acids: CASRLTSGGTDTQYF. The CDR3 nucleotides are TGCGCCAGCAGACTGACTAGCGGAGGCACAGATACGCAGTATTTT.

The chain uses TRBV2 and TRBJ2-3; D may be TRBD2 (5 bases). V lost 0 bases and J 2 bases, leaving 12 bases between the germline ends. CDR3 length equals 16 residues. CDR1 is SNHLY and CDR2 is FYNNEI in the germline V gene. The CDR3, as DNA: TGTGCCAGCAGTGAAGCGCTTCGGACTTACACAGATACGCAGTATTTT. This sequence encodes CASSEALRTYTDTQYF.

This chain connects TRBV18 to TRBJ2-7; D remains ambiguous. CDR3 size: 12 residues. V was trimmed by 7 bases and J by 5 bases, leaving 12 bases between them. Germline lookup yields CDR1 KGHSH and CDR2 LQKENI. CDR3 loop: CASLSTEHEQYF. The CDR3 nucleotides are TGTGCCAGCTTATCCACAGAGCACGAGCAGTACTTC. Looking up the rest from reference TRBV18 and TRBJ2-7 gives the full variable domain: NAGVMQNPRHLVRRRGQEARLRCSPMKGHSHVYWYRQLPEEGLKFMVYLQKENIIDESGMPKERFSAEFPKEGPSILRIQQVVRGDSAAYFCASLSTEHEQYFGPGTRLTVT.

The V and J genes are TRBV5-6 and TRBJ2-1; possibly TRBD1 for D (5 bases). In germline, CDR1 is SGHDT, CDR2 YYEEEE. Between the trimmed V and J ends, which lost 3 bases and 2 bases, there was a span of 12 bases. The CDR3 has 15 residues. CDR3 bases: TGTGCCAGCAGCTCTAGGGGTAATACCTACAATGAGCAGTTCTTC. The encoded protein is CASSSRGNTYNEQFF. Drawing the rest from reference TRBV5-6 and TRBJ2-1, the complete variable domain is DAGVTQSPTHLIKTRGQQVTLRCSPKSGHDTVSWYQQALGQGPQFIFQYYEEEERQRGNFPDRFSGHQFPNYSSELNVNALLLGDSALYLCASSSRGNTYNEQFFGPGTRLTVL.

In this sample, this clone turned up many times. This chain uses TRBV6-6 with TRBJ2-7; unclear D gene. Germline V gene data show CDR1 as MNHNY and CDR2 as SVGAGI (reference sequence). CDR3 length: 13 amino acids. The V end lost 3 bases, the J end lost 5 bases, and 11 bases lay between the germline ends. CDR3 loop: CASSYEKEDEQYF. CDR3 coding DNA: TGTGCCAGCAGTTATGAAAAAGAGGACGAGCAGTACTTC.